The 30 T cell receptor beta chains listed next were all sequenced from one sample in a study of cytomegalovirus exposure and HLA in healthy donors. In the PCR, 60 Vbeta and 13 Jbeta primers were used. Libraries were prepared by immunoSEQ multiplex PCR; TCRdb keeps only in-frame clonotypes and omits some of them. Here the sample spans about 140,000 clones, approximately 70% being singletons. The sample was PBMCs. The receptor source for this set is a woman aged 60-75 years in good health and CMV-seropositive.

This chain joins TRBV28 and TRBJ1-5, with D possibly being TRBD1 (5 bases). Looked up from germline, CDR1 is MDHEN and CDR2 is SYDVKM. The V end lost 6 bases, the J end lost 7 bases, and 13 bases lay between the germline ends. The CDR3 runs 13 residues. CDR3 sequence reads: CASSPGLGQPQHF. In nucleotides, the CDR3 is TGTGCCAGCAGCCCAGGGTTGGGGCAGCCCCAGCATTTT.

The chain recombines TRBV28 with TRBJ1-5; D call uncertain. Looked up from germline, CDR1 is MDHEN and CDR2 is SYDVKM. Deletions cut 6 bases from V and 4 bases from J, with 4 bases between. CDR3 length: 11 residues. The chain's CDR3 is CASSGNQPQHF. CDR3 in DNA: TGTGCCAGCAGCGGTAATCAGCCCCAGCATTTT.

Written as DNA, the CDR3 is TGTGCCAGCAGCACAGGGGGCGTGGCAACTAATGAAAAACTGTTTTTT. Translating gives CASSTGGVATNEKLFF. This chain connects TRBV21-1 to TRBJ1-4; the table's D call of TRBD1 was not tested on the DNA. TRBV21-1 represents a pseudogene. This CDR3 has 16 amino acids.

Comments on this clone: This sample includes further DNA sequences coding for the same CDR3. The chain uses TRBV15 and TRBJ2-3, with D uncertain. The germline CDR1 and CDR2 sequences are LNHNV and YYDKDF (reference sequence). V gave up 0 bases and J gave up 0 bases, with 10 bases separating them. The CDR3 length is 16 residues. CDR3 residues: CATSRDRGASTDTQYF. In nucleotides, the CDR3 is TGTGCCACCAGCAGAGATCGAGGAGCGAGCACAGATACGCAGTATTTT.

This clone was observed a few times. This chain links TRBV6-5 with TRBJ2-7; D is possibly TRBD1 (5 bases). The germline V gene has CDR1 MNHEY and CDR2 SVGAGI. The V end was cut by 2 bases, the J end by 1 base, with 6 bases between. The CDR3 runs to 13 residues. In nucleotides, the CDR3 is TGTGCCAGCAGTTACGACAGTTCCTACGAGCAGTACTTC. Its protein product is CASSYDSSYEQYF.

The rearrangement uses TRBV7-9 and TRBJ1-2; D might be TRBD1 (5 bases). The CDR3 is made up of 16 amino acids. V lost 1 base and J 0 bases, leaving 12 bases between the germline ends. CDR1 is SEHNR, CDR2 FQNEAQ, per germline (reference sequence). CDR3 residues: CASSLDGDRSNYGYTF. The DNA for the CDR3 is TGTGCCAGCAGCTTAGATGGCGACAGATCTAACTATGGCTACACCTTC.

The J gene is TRBJ2-7, the V gene TRBV29-1; perhaps TRBD2 as D (6 bases). The CDR3 is made up of 12 amino acids. Trimming removed 4 bases at V and 7 bases at J, with 14 bases between. Germline V gene sequence: CDR1 SQVTM, CDR2 ANQGSEA. CDR3 sequence (DNA): TGCAGCGTTGTGGACGACCGGGGGGAGCAGTACTTC. Translated, it gives CSVVDDRGEQYF.

The chain carries TRBV4-1 and TRBJ1-3; D not resolved. Germline V gene data show CDR1 as MGHRA and CDR2 as YSYEKL. Trimming pared 1 base from V and 4 bases from J, leaving 8 bases between. The CDR3 is 14 residues long. In DNA, the CDR3 is TGCGCCAGCAGCCAAGGACTCCTCGGAAACACCATATATTTT. It yields the protein CASSQGLLGNTIYF.

V gene TRBV5-1 combines with J gene TRBJ2-5, with D perhaps TRBD2 (6 bases). The germline V gene encodes CDR1 SGHRS and CDR2 YFSETQ. V was clipped by 0 bases and J by 1 base, with 7 bases between them. CDR3 size: 14 residues. CDR3 DNA sequence: TGCGCCAGCAGCTTGGCGGGGGTCCAAGAGACCCAGTACTTC. Amino acids: CASSLAGVQETQYF.

The chain carries TRBV7-2 and TRBJ2-7; D is perhaps TRBD1 (6 bases). Germline V gene lookup returns CDR1 SGHTA and CDR2 FQGNSA. The V and J ends lost 1 base and 6 bases respectively, with 10 bases between them. CDR3 length equals 13 residues. CDR3 DNA sequence: TGTGCCAGCAGCTTAGGACAGGTTCTCGAGCAGTACTTC. Translation gives CASSLGQVLEQYF.

V is TRBV6-1 and J is TRBJ1-1, with TRBD1 matching over 7 bases. The CDR3 has 15 residues. The germline gives CDR1 MNHNS, CDR2 SASEGT. The V segment lost 4 bases and the J segment 0 bases; nucleotides outside the gene matches: 5. The CDR3 coding sequence is TGTGCCAGCAGTGGACGAGGGACAGTGAACACTGAAGCTTTCTTT. It encodes CASSGRGTVNTEAFF.

The gene calls are TRBV28 and TRBJ2-3; the D gene is possibly TRBD1 (5 bases). Germline assignment: CDR1 MDHEN and CDR2 SYDVKM. V was cut by 6 bases and J by 9 bases, with 7 bases left in between. The CDR3 extends over 10 amino acids. The CDR3 loop is CASRGPTQYF. DNA for the CDR3: TGTGCCAGCAGGGGGCCCACGCAGTATTTT.

This clone was recorded only once. The CDR3 spells CASSNLAGVREQYF. As DNA, the CDR3 is TGTGCCAGCAGCAACCTAGCGGGAGTTCGCGAGCAGTACTTC. V is TRBV7-2 and J is TRBJ2-7, with 10 nucleotides matching TRBD2. With 5 bases clipped from V and 6 bases from J, the junction kept 7 bases outside the gene matches. Germline V gene sequence: CDR1 SGHTA, CDR2 FQGNSA. The CDR3 consists of 14 residues.

The J gene is TRBJ1-3, the V gene TRBV5-1, with TRBD1 matching over 9 bases. The junction had 6 bases not matched to a gene; V was cut back by 2 bases and J by 0 bases. CDR1 SGHRS and CDR2 YFSETQ come from the germline V gene. The CDR3 consists of 17 residues. Here the CDR3 DNA reads TGCGCCAGCAGCTTACCGGGACAGGGACCCTCTGGAAACACCATATATTTT. It encodes CASSLPGQGPSGNTIYF. Based on the CDR3 plus reference TRBV5-1 and TRBJ1-3, the full variable domain is KAGVTQTPRYLIKTRGQQVTLSCSPISGHRSVSWYQQTPGQGLQFLFEYFSETQRNKGNFPGRFSGRQFSNSRSEMNVSTLELGDSALYLCASSLPGQGPSGNTIYFGEGSWLTVV.

The V call is TRBV5-1, the J call TRBJ2-1; the D gene is possibly TRBD1 (10 bases). V shed 0 bases and J shed 2 bases, with 27 bases lying between them. CDR1 and CDR2 from the germline V gene are SGHRS and YFSETQ. The CDR3 is 21 residues long. CDR3 loop: CASSLALDRGLSGRTYNEQFF. The CDR3 bases are TGCGCCAGCAGCTTGGCCCTCGACAGGGGGCTCAGCGGGAGGACCTACAATGAGCAGTTCTTC.

The J gene is TRBJ2-2, the V gene TRBV29-1; TRBD1 aligns across 7 bases. This CDR3 has 14 amino acids. J gave up 7 bases and V 5 bases, and 10 bases lay outside the gene matches. From germline, CDR1 is SQVTM and CDR2 ANQGSEA. This CDR3 is CSVSPDRVGGELFF. The CDR3 nucleotides read TGCAGCGTTTCTCCCGACAGGGTTGGCGGGGAGCTGTTTTTT.

The gene calls are TRBV7-2 and TRBJ2-7; possible D gene TRBD2, 5 bases. From germline, CDR1 is SGHTA and CDR2 FQGNSA. CDR3 length: 13 amino acids. The V end was cut by 5 bases, the J end by 2 bases, with 10 bases between. DNA of the CDR3: TGTGCCAGCAGCCTCCGGACTCCCTACGAGCAGTACTTC. It is translated as CASSLRTPYEQYF.

This clone has just a few counts. V is TRBV19 and J is TRBJ2-1; weak D call: TRBD2 (5 bases). CDR1 LNHDA and CDR2 SQIVND come from the germline V gene (reference sequence). The CDR3 covers 13 residues. The germline V and J ends were trimmed by 4 bases and 4 bases, with 8 bases remaining between them. In nucleotides, the CDR3 is TGTGCCAGTAGTAAGGGCGGGTACAATGAGCAGTTCTTC. Protein sequence: CASSKGGYNEQFF.

The V gene is TRBV6-5, the J gene TRBJ1-1, with 8 bases aligning to TRBD1. The CDR3 consists of 15 residues. Germline V CDR1 and CDR2: MNHEY, SVGAGI. After removal of 6 bases from V and 3 bases from J, the junction contained 9 bases not matched to a gene. CDR3 residues: CASRPRQGRDTEAFF. CDR3 nucleotide sequence: TGTGCCAGCAGACCCCGACAGGGGCGAGACACTGAAGCTTTCTTT.

The count of this clone is one. The chain carries TRBV9 and TRBJ1-1; 8 bases are shared with TRBD1. This CDR3 has 14 residues. Per germline, CDR1 SGDLS and CDR2 YYNGEE. V lost 4 bases and J lost 5; bases outside the gene matches: 7. The chain's CDR3 is CASSPGQGRTEAFF. CDR3 coding DNA: TGTGCCAGCAGCCCCGGACAGGGAAGGACTGAAGCTTTCTTT.

The chain combines TRBV20-1 with TRBJ1-4, with D unresolved. Germline V gives CDR1 DFQATT, CDR2 SNEGSKA (reference sequence). This CDR3 has 11 residues. V was shortened by 4 bases and J by 13 bases, with 13 bases between the two germline ends. CDR3 in DNA: TGCAGTGCTATGTATGGCAGTCGACTGTTTTTT. This codes for CSAMYGSRLFF.

In DNA, the CDR3 is TGTGCCAGCAGTTTACAGGGAGGTTACACCGGGGAGCTGTTTTTT. This translates into CASSLQGGYTGELFF. The V gene is TRBV28, the J gene TRBJ2-2; a weak D match, TRBD2 (6 bases). The CDR3 totals 15 residues. From germline, CDR1 is MDHEN and CDR2 SYDVKM. V dropped 2 bases and J dropped 3 bases, with 10 bases sitting between them. Full variable domain (remainder filled in from reference TRBV28 and TRBJ2-2): DVKVTQSSRYLVKRTGEKVFLECVQDMDHENMFWYRQDPGLGLRLIYFSYDVKMKEKGDIPEGYSVSREKKERFSLILESASTNQTSMYLCASSLQGGYTGELFFGEGSRLTVL.

In its sample, this clone was seen a few times. V gene TRBV28 combines with J gene TRBJ2-7, with TRBD1 matching over 11 bases. This CDR3 is 16 amino acids long. CDR1 MDHEN and CDR2 SYDVKM come from the germline V gene. With V trimmed by 5 bases and J by 4 bases, 10 bases remained unmatched. The CDR3 is CASSDLQGQGAYEQYF. CDR3 bases: TGTGCCAGCAGTGACCTGCAAGGACAGGGGGCTTACGAGCAGTACTTC.

The chain carries TRBV11-2 and TRBJ2-7; D gene uncertain. The CDR3 covers 14 residues. Germline V lookup: CDR1 SGHAT, CDR2 FQNNGV. Trimming shortened V by 0 bases and J by 0 bases, and 6 bases separated the two germline ends. The DNA for the CDR3 is TGTGCCAGCAGCTTAGATCCAATCTCCTACGAGCAGTACTTC. Translated, it gives CASSLDPISYEQYF.

The genes are TRBV6-6 and TRBJ1-5, with D perhaps TRBD1 (5 bases). The CDR3 sequence is 14 residues long. The germline gives CDR1 MNHNY, CDR2 SVGAGI (reference sequence). V dropped 6 bases and J dropped 0 bases, with 9 bases sitting between them. CDR3 loop: CASRSGVSNQPQHF. Here the CDR3 DNA reads TGTGCCAGCAGATCGGGGGTTAGCAATCAGCCCCAGCATTTT.

V gene TRBV11-2 combines with J gene TRBJ2-2; 11 bases match TRBD1. J lost 5 bases, V lost 5 bases, and 1 base had no gene match. Germline CDR1 SGHAT, CDR2 FQNNGV. The CDR3 covers 14 residues. In DNA, the CDR3 is TGTGCCAGCAGCCGGGACAGGGGGACCGGGGAGCTGTTTTTT. Translation gives CASSRDRGTGELFF.

This CDR3 is CSVPDGQRFSGYTF. CDR3 sequence (DNA): TGCAGCGTCCCTGACGGACAGAGATTTTCCGGCTACACCTTC. V is TRBV29-1 and J is TRBJ1-2, with D possibly being TRBD1 (6 bases). The CDR3 covers 14 residues. Per germline, CDR1 SQVTM and CDR2 ANQGSEA. Trimming cost V 6 bases and J 8 bases, with 22 bases left between them.

This sequence joins TRBV13 and TRBJ2-1; D is ambiguous. The CDR3 totals 13 residues. Trimming took 0 bases from V and 10 from J, leaving 10 bases between them. Germline loops: CDR1 PRHDT, CDR2 FYEKMQ (reference sequence). The CDR3 here is CASSLGNWREQFF. CDR3 bases: TGTGCCAGCAGCTTAGGTAATTGGCGGGAGCAGTTCTTC.

The rearrangement links TRBV6-1 to TRBJ2-7; 7 nucleotides agree with TRBD1. J gave up 3 bases and V 4 bases, and 6 bases lay outside the gene matches. Germline CDR1 MNHNS, CDR2 SASEGT. The CDR3 is 14 residues long. Here the CDR3 reads CASSVGTVLYEQYF. The CDR3, as DNA: TGTGCCAGCAGTGTCGGGACAGTTCTCTACGAGCAGTACTTC.

The sample holds a few counts of this clone. The chain links TRBV27 to TRBJ2-5; 8 nucleotides line up with TRBD2. There are 14 residues in the CDR3. Germline-derived CDR1 and CDR2 are MNHEY and SMNVEV (reference sequence). J lost 3 bases, V lost 5 bases, and 5 bases had no gene match. The CDR3 coding sequence is TGTGCCAGCAGTCAAAATAGCGGGAAAGAGACCCAGTACTTC. Translation: CASSQNSGKETQYF.